Following are 29 T cell receptor beta chains from one sample sequenced in a study of glioma-infiltrating T cells after dendritic cell vaccination. Time point here: after dendritic cell vaccination, including at tumor progression/relapse. Data came from immunoSEQ multiplex PCR; TCRdb stores just in-frame clones and leaves some out. The data contain around 92,000 clones, 65% to 85% of them seen just once; the ten biggest clones take up under 6.5%. The sample consisted of blood, taken after dendritic cell vaccination. The receptors come from a human donor with glioblastoma.

This rearrangement joins TRBV30 to TRBJ2-1, with TRBD2 identical over 10 bases. Trimming removed 0 bases from V and 4 bases from J; junction bases left unmatched: 3. This CDR3 has 15 residues. Germline CDR1 and CDR2: GTSNPN and SVGIG (reference sequence). The CDR3 coding sequence is TGTGCCTGGAGTGTGGGGACTAGCGAATACAATGAGCAGTTCTTC. It yields the protein CAWSVGTSEYNEQFF. The complete variable domain, with remaining parts taken from reference TRBV30 and TRBJ2-1, reads SQTIHQWPATLVQPVGSPLSLECTVEGTSNPNLYWYRQAAGRGLQLLFYSVGIGQISSEVPQNLSASRPQDRQFILSSKKLLLSDSGFYLCAWSVGTSEYNEQFFGPGTRLTVL.

The chain is built from TRBV7-9 and TRBJ2-3; 8 nucleotides match TRBD1. The CDR3 is made up of 13 amino acids. V trimming: 11 bases; J trimming: 4 bases; junction bases outside the gene matches: 8. Germline lookup yields CDR1 SEHNR and CDR2 FQNEAQ (reference sequence). As DNA, the CDR3 is TGTGCCGGCGAACAGGGGGGCCCAGATACGCAGTATTTT. Its translation is CAGEQGGPDTQYF.

The V gene is TRBV28, the J gene TRBJ1-2; TRBD1 matches at 7 bases. The CDR3 extends over 13 amino acids. Trimming removed 5 bases from V and 4 bases from J; junction bases left unmatched: 4. Looked up from germline, CDR1 is MDHEN and CDR2 is SYDVKM. CDR3 in DNA: TGTGCCAGCAGTCTGACAGGGCTCTATGGCTACACCTTC. Encoded protein: CASSLTGLYGYTF.

The chain has TRBV5-1 and TRBJ1-5; D is undetermined. Germline loops: CDR1 SGHRS, CDR2 YFSETQ. The V end lost 1 base, the J end lost 6 bases, and 5 bases lay between the germline ends. The CDR3 is 12 residues long. The chain's CDR3 is CASSLSGQPQHF. The CDR3 bases are TGCGCCAGCAGCTTGTCAGGTCAGCCCCAGCATTTT.

This CDR3 reads CASSLRQTYEQYF. The CDR3 bases are TGTGCCAGCAGTCTTCGACAGACCTACGAGCAGTACTTC. This chain connects TRBV27 to TRBJ2-7; D possibly corresponds to TRBD1 (5 bases). V lost 5 bases, J lost 2 bases, and 10 bases lay in between. The CDR3 spans 13 residues. The V gene's germline CDR1 is MNHEY and CDR2 SMNVEV (reference sequence).

The rearrangement uses TRBV11-1 and TRBJ2-7; a weak D match, TRBD2 (7 bases). The germline V gene has CDR1 SGHAT and CDR2 FQDESV (reference sequence). V lost 6 bases to trimming and J lost 6 bases, with 21 bases between them. The CDR3 is 15 residues long. CDR3 coding DNA: TGTGCCAGCAGTGTCCAAGGGGGGGCTTCGGGCGAGCAGTACTTC. The encoded protein is CASSVQGGASGEQYF.

This rearrangement joins TRBV19 to TRBJ2-7, with D possibly TRBD2 on 5 matching bases. The germline gives CDR1 LNHDA, CDR2 SQIVND (reference sequence). V was trimmed by 4 bases and J by 7 bases, leaving 17 bases between them. The CDR3 runs to 14 residues. CDR3 loop: CASSTRPGRGEQYF. CDR3 in DNA: TGTGCCAGTAGTACGCGGCCCGGGCGCGGGGAGCAGTACTTC. Complete variable domain (other parts from reference TRBV19 and TRBJ2-7): DGGITQSPKYLFRKEGQNVTLSCEQNLNHDAMYWYRQDPGQGLRLIYYSQIVNDFQKGDIAEGYSVSREKKESFPLTVTSAQKNPTAFYLCASSTRPGRGEQYFGPGTRLTVT.

This chain connects TRBV15 to TRBJ2-5; 13 bases align to TRBD2. Germline CDR1 LNHNV, CDR2 YYDKDF (reference sequence). The J segment lost 5 bases and the V segment lost 5 bases, leaving 11 bases of the junction unmatched. The CDR3 is 17 residues long. The CDR3: CATSGSEGLAGRETQYF. CDR3 nucleotides: TGTGCCACCAGCGGGTCCGAGGGACTAGCGGGAAGGGAGACCCAGTACTTC.

This rearrangement joins TRBV19 to TRBJ2-3, with 14 bases identical to TRBD2. V was clipped by 7 bases and J by 10 bases; unmatched bases: 10. This CDR3 spans 15 amino acids. The germline V gene encodes CDR1 LNHDA and CDR2 SQIVND (reference sequence). This CDR3 is CASTRLAGGPSAQYF. The CDR3, as DNA: TGTGCCAGTACCCGACTAGCGGGAGGGCCCTCGGCGCAGTATTTT.

In regard to this clone: The junction differs from germline at one of its ends, possibly a read error. This CDR3 is also generated by other DNA sequences in the sample. The chain recombines TRBV30 with TRBJ1-6; TRBD1 is a possible D gene (5 bases). The germline V gene has CDR1 GTSNPN and CDR2 SVGIG (reference sequence). This CDR3 has 13 residues. The CDR3 DNA follows: TGCGCCTGGAGCAGGGTAGATAATTCACCCCTCCACTTT. This encodes CAWSRVDNSPLHF.

The CDR3 coding sequence is TGTGCCAGCAGCTTGGATCAGGGCTCCTACGAGCAGTACTTC. Encoded protein: CASSLDQGSYEQYF. V is TRBV5-4 and J is TRBJ2-7, with a weak D call TRBD1 (5 bases). Per germline, CDR1 SGHNT and CDR2 YYREEE (reference sequence). V was clipped by 0 bases and J by 0 bases, with 7 bases between them. This CDR3 has 14 residues.

This chain connects TRBV7-3 to TRBJ2-2; TRBD1 matches 8 bases. CDR3 length equals 15 residues. Germline V gives CDR1 SGHTA, CDR2 FQGTGA. V lost 5 bases and J lost 1; bases outside the gene matches: 3. The DNA of the CDR3 is TGTGCCAGCAGCCAACAGGGGGGGAACACCGGGGAGCTGTTTTTT. Its translation is CASSQQGGNTGELFF.

The J gene is TRBJ1-3, the V gene TRBV4-1; D might be TRBD1 (6 bases). The CDR3 is made up of 17 amino acids. CDR1 is MGHRA, CDR2 YSYEKL, per germline. V lost 1 base and J lost 4, with 17 bases in between. The DNA for the CDR3 is TGCGCCAGCAGCCAAGGGACAGCCACCGCTTGGGGAAACACCATATATTTT. Amino acids: CASSQGTATAWGNTIYF.

The chain recombines TRBV7-9 with TRBJ1-3; no reliable D call. CDR3 length equals 14 residues. Trimming took off 8 bases at V and 0 bases at J, with 11 bases between the two ends. CDR1 and CDR2 (germline): SEHNR, FQNEAQ (reference sequence). For the CDR3, the DNA is TGTGCCAGCCGACTCCCCAACTCTGGAAACACCATATATTTT. This sequence encodes CASRLPNSGNTIYF.

The chain combines TRBV28 with TRBJ2-1; maybe TRBD2 (7 bases). The V and J ends lost 7 bases and 10 bases respectively, with 20 bases between them. Germline CDR1 reads MDHEN; CDR2 reads SYDVKM. The CDR3 covers 14 residues. Here the CDR3 reads CASTPGGLAGEQFF. In DNA form, the CDR3 reads TGTGCCAGCACCCCGGGGGGCCTCGCAGGGGAGCAGTTCTTC.

V usage is TRBV29-1 and J usage is TRBJ1-1, with 10 bases that match TRBD1. J was trimmed by 4 bases and V by 4 bases; bases with no gene match: 3. This CDR3 has 13 residues. The germline gives CDR1 SQVTM, CDR2 ANQGSEA. CDR3 sequence reads: CSVGQGASTEAFF. DNA for the CDR3: TGCAGCGTTGGACAGGGGGCGTCCACTGAAGCTTTCTTT.

The J gene is TRBJ1-2, the V gene TRBV28; 7 bases match TRBD1. Germline CDR1 is MDHEN and CDR2 is SYDVKM. This CDR3 comprises 15 residues. The V segment lost 8 bases and the J segment 7 bases; nucleotides outside the gene matches: 16. The CDR3 DNA is TGTGCCAGCGCCCCGGGCGGACAGGCCCCGCGTGGCTACACCTTC. Translating it yields CASAPGGQAPRGYTF.

The chain recombines TRBV5-1 with TRBJ1-5, with a possible D match to TRBD1 (5 bases). Between the trimmed V and J ends, which lost 0 bases and 7 bases, there was a span of 14 bases. This CDR3 is 15 amino acids long. The germline CDR1 and CDR2 sequences are SGHRS and YFSETQ. In DNA form, the CDR3 reads TGCGCCAGCAGCTTGGTTGGGGGGGTAGGGCAGCCCCAGCATTTT. This encodes CASSLVGGVGQPQHF.

The chain combines TRBV5-1 with TRBJ1-1; 9 nucleotides agree with TRBD1. Germline lookup yields CDR1 SGHRS and CDR2 YFSETQ. The CDR3 loop spans 14 amino acids. The J segment lost 5 bases and the V segment lost 2 bases, leaving 4 bases of the junction unmatched. The CDR3 DNA reads as TGCGCCAGCAGCTTACAGGGGGCGCTGACTGAAGCTTTCTTT. It specifies CASSLQGALTEAFF.

The chain carries TRBV7-9 and TRBJ1-2, with D uncertain. Germline-derived CDR1 and CDR2 are SEHNR and FQNEAQ (reference sequence). V gave up 8 bases and J gave up 7 bases, with 20 bases separating them. The CDR3 has 14 amino acids. The CDR3 nucleotides read TGTGCCAGCGTGCTGGCCCCAGGCGATTTTGGCTACACCTTC. Translating it yields CASVLAPGDFGYTF.

The CDR3 DNA reads TGTGCCAGCAGTGCGAGGGGGTTCCATGGCTACACCTTC. This gives the protein CASSARGFHGYTF. V and J are TRBV25-1 and TRBJ1-2, with D possibly being TRBD1 (6 bases). The germline V and J ends were trimmed by 4 bases and 6 bases, with 12 bases remaining between them. The CDR3 has 13 amino acids. In germline, CDR1 is MGHDK, CDR2 SYGVNS.

V and J are TRBV6-1 and TRBJ2-3; tentative D call: TRBD2 (5 bases). With 1 base removed from V and 2 bases from J, the gap between germline ends came to 13 bases. The CDR3 consists of 16 residues. Per the germline V gene, CDR1 is MNHNS and CDR2 is SASEGT. CDR3: CASSEVSRRDTDTQYF. The CDR3 bases are TGTGCCAGCAGTGAAGTATCCAGACGGGACACAGATACGCAGTATTTT.

The V and J genes are TRBV6-4 and TRBJ1-1, with 8 bases matching TRBD1. The V segment lost 4 bases and the J segment 4 bases; nucleotides outside the gene matches: 8. CDR1 is MRHNA and CDR2 is SNTAGT in the germline V gene. CDR3 length: 15 amino acids. CDR3: CASSALADRATEAFF. The CDR3 region has the DNA TGTGCCAGCAGTGCGCTAGCGGACAGGGCCACTGAAGCTTTCTTT.

The V and J genes are TRBV9 and TRBJ2-5; 11 nucleotides agree with TRBD2. CDR1 is SGDLS and CDR2 is YYNGEE in the germline V gene. V was pared by 0 bases and J by 2 bases, with 6 bases of the junction left unmatched. CDR3 length: 17 residues. CDR3 sequence reads: CASSVASTSGGQETQYF. DNA for the CDR3: TGTGCCAGCAGCGTAGCTTCTACTAGCGGGGGTCAAGAGACCCAGTACTTC.

The chain uses TRBV10-3 and TRBJ2-7, with D possibly matching TRBD1 (6 bases). Trimming took off 10 bases at V and 4 bases at J, with 20 bases between the two ends. The germline V gene has CDR1 ENHRY and CDR2 SYGVKD. There are 14 residues in the CDR3. CDR3 sequence reads: CATQIAGVVYEQYF. CDR3 in DNA: TGTGCCACCCAAATTGCAGGGGTAGTGTACGAGCAGTACTTC.

V gene TRBV11-1 combines with J gene TRBJ1-6; TRBD1 aligns across 7 bases. From germline, CDR1 is SGHAT and CDR2 FQDESV (reference sequence). Trimming cost V 6 bases and J 4 bases; bases outside gene matches: 3. This CDR3 spans 14 amino acids. The CDR3 nucleotides are TGTGCCAGCAGTCGACAGGGTTATAATTCACCCCTCCACTTT. This encodes CASSRQGYNSPLHF. The whole variable domain, filled in from reference TRBV11-1 and TRBJ1-6, reads EAEVAQSPRYKITEKSQAVAFWCDPISGHATLYWYRQILGQGPELLVQFQDESVVDDSQLPKDRFSAERLKGVDSTLKIQPAELGDSAMYLCASSRQGYNSPLHFGNGTRLTVT.

CDR3 bases: TGTGCCAGCAGTTTGATACAGGGATGGAGCTATGGCTACACCTTC. It yields the protein CASSLIQGWSYGYTF. This chain joins TRBV28 and TRBJ1-2; TRBD1 is a possible D gene (6 bases). CDR1 is MDHEN, CDR2 SYDVKM, per germline. The ends were cut back, 3 bases at V and 4 bases at J, with 15 bases in the middle. There are 15 residues in the CDR3.

The V and J genes are TRBV29-1 and TRBJ2-1, with 13 bases lining up with TRBD2. The CDR3 covers 14 residues. In germline, CDR1 is SQVTM, CDR2 ANQGSEA. With 6 bases clipped from V and 10 bases from J, the junction kept 9 bases outside the gene matches. The CDR3 DNA is TGCAGCGTCGAGGGACTAGCGGGAATTGGGGAGCAGTTCTTC. Its translation is CSVEGLAGIGEQFF.

The chain joins TRBV7-9 to TRBJ1-3; maybe TRBD1 (6 bases). Germline V lookup: CDR1 SEHNR, CDR2 FQNEAQ (reference sequence). There are 14 residues in the CDR3. Trimming shortened V by 3 bases and J by 4 bases, and 10 bases separated the two germline ends. This chain's CDR3 is CASSFVRGGNTIYF. The CDR3 DNA follows: TGTGCCAGCAGCTTCGTCAGGGGCGGAAACACCATATATTTT.